Sequencing of this T cell receptor (beta chain) was carried out in a study of beta chain features in type 1 diabetes. On the study more broadly: Sorted cells examined across all samples numbered 95 million to 120 million.

Study-level findings and limits: Patients showed naive, central memory and Treg TCRB repertoires that appeared more similar than those of healthy donors.

Reverse transcription of all isolated RNA meant that expressed TCRB transcripts were sequenced. Measured with immunoSEQ multiplex PCR; TCRdb has only the in-frame clones, and not every one. The data hold 450,000 to 600,000 clones, with around 30% observed a single time. This CDR3 has 11 amino acids. With V trimmed by 6 bases and J by 8 bases, 0 bases remained unmatched. Germline values: CDR1 SNHLY, CDR2 FYNNEI. The table lists this clone with a few counts. Its antigen remains unidentified. The receptor was derived from a man younger than 30 in good health. The rearrangement uses TRBV2 and TRBJ1-4; 7 bases align to TRBD1. Sequenced: naive CD4+ T cells from blood. CDR3 amino acids: CASRGQEKLFF. As DNA, the CDR3 is TGTGCCAGCAGGGGACAGGAAAAACTGTTTTTT.